This paragraph reports one T cell receptor beta chain. This record comes from a study of blood T cell repertoires in COVID-19. Study-level information: T cells, B-cell-depleted T cells, or PBMCs supplied cDNA or gDNA.

This table comes from immunoSEQ multiplex PCR, and its TCRdb copy is limited to in-frame clones, with some not included. The table shows about 160,000 clones, with less than 85% occurring only once. The germline gives CDR1 MNHEY, CDR2 SMNVEV (reference sequence). V lost 6 bases to trimming and J lost 1 base, with 15 bases between them. This CDR3 contains 15 residues. This chain joins TRBV27 and TRBJ1-1; no clear D. Sequences were obtained from peripheral blood. The origin of this receptor is a woman aged 40 to 50 with COVID-19, enrolled during active disease. CDR3 in DNA: TGTGCCAGCAGCGGACGGACTACGTCGAACACTGAAGCTTTCTTT. The encoded protein is CASSGRTTSNTEAFF.